This T cell receptor beta chain was documented in a study of beta chain features in type 1 diabetes. Expressed TCRB transcripts got sequenced, as all isolated RNA was reverse transcribed. Repertoires were generated with immunoSEQ multiplex PCR, while TCRdb's copy carries only in-frame clones and drops some. The sample lists 300,000 to 350,000 clones, around 9% occurring once. To note about this clone: Its target is unknown.

Findings and caveats of the study: Shortening that was moderate but significant affected the TCRB CDR3s of Type 1 diabetes patients in all four CD4+ subsets.

Specimen: central memory CD4+ T cells from blood. This clonotype originated in a man aged 25 to 40 with type 1 diabetes.

Here the CDR3 DNA reads TGTGCCAGCAGGATGGGAAGAGAGAACACTGAAGCTTTCTTT. Amino acids: CASRMGRENTEAFF. This chain uses TRBV2 with TRBJ1-1; no firm D call. The CDR3 covers 14 residues. Germline-derived CDR1 and CDR2 are SNHLY and FYNNEI. The V end lost 6 bases, the J end lost 1 base, and 12 bases lay between the germline ends.